Described below is a single T cell receptor beta chain sequence and its context. The antigen remains undetermined. This sample was taken from a study of T cell responses to AZD1222 COVID-19 vaccine. Regarding the study as a whole: The study found Spike-specific TCR breadth and depth rose after two AZD1222 doses. At baseline, seropositivity was found in only a handful of AZD1222 recipients.

Germline V gene lookup returns CDR1 PRHDT and CDR2 FYEKMQ (reference sequence). Trimming cost V 8 bases and J 15 bases; bases outside gene matches: 12. CDR3 length: 13 residues. Repertoires were generated with immunoSEQ multiplex PCR, while TCRdb's copy carries only in-frame clones and drops some. Of roughly 150,000 clones listed, roughly 87% are singletons. The sequencing here drew on peripheral blood, taken 28 days after the second AZD1222 dose. This chain links TRBV13 with TRBJ2-1; 11 bases align to TRBD2. The TCR was taken from an adult who received the AZD1222 COVID-19 vaccine. The CDR3, as DNA: TGTGCCAGCCGGAGGGTAGCGGGGGGGCGTCTGTTCTTC. Translation gives CASRRVAGGRLFF.